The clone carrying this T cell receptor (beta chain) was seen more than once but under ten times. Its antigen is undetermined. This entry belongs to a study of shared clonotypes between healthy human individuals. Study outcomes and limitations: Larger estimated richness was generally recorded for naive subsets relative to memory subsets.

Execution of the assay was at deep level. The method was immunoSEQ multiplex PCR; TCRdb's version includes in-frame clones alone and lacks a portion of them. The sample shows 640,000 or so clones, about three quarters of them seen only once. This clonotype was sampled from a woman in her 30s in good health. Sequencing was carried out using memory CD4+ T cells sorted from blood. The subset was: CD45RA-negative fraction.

The CDR3 protein is CASRQGTGETTGELFF. In DNA form, the CDR3 reads TGTGCCAGCAGACAAGGGACAGGGGAAACCACCGGGGAGCTGTTTTTT. The chain employs TRBV27 and TRBJ2-2; 10 positions match TRBD1. Per the germline V gene, CDR1 is MNHEY and CDR2 is SMNVEV (reference sequence). The length of the CDR3 is 16 residues. The J segment lost 4 bases and the V segment lost 6 bases, leaving 8 bases of the junction unmatched.